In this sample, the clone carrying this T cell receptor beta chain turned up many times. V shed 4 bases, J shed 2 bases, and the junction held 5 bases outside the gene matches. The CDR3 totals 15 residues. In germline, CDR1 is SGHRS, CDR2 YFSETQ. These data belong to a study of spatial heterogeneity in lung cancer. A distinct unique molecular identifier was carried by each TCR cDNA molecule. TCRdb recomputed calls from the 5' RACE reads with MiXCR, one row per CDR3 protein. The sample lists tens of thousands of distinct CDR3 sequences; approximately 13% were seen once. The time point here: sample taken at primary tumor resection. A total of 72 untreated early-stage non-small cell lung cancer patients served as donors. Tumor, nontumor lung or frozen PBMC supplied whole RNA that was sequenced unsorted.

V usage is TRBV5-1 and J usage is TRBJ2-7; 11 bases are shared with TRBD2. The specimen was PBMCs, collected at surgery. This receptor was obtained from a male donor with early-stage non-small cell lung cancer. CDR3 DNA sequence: TGCGCCAGCAGCGCTAGCGGGGGGTCGACCTACGAGCAGTACTTC. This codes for CASSASGGSTYEQYF.